The rows below give T cell receptor beta chains drawn from one sample of a study of T cell responses to AZD1222 COVID-19 vaccine. Some clones are missing from TCRdb's copy, which holds only in-frame ones; the method was immunoSEQ multiplex PCR. The top ten clones hold about 2% of a sample with tens of thousands of clones, around 90% of them seen once. Sequencing was performed on peripheral blood, taken on day 0 of AZD1222 vaccination. The receptors were gathered from an adult in good health. CDR3s include the opening cysteine and the closing phenylalanine or tryptophan. Each record gives: V gene, J gene, clone size, D gene, CDR3 DNA, CDR3 protein. A D gene is named only where the DNA matches it firmly. Rows give clone size only sometimes, using once, few, many, or a class for an expanded clone.

v_gene: TRBV4-1
j_gene: TRBJ1-5
abundance: once
d_gene: NA
CDR3nt: TGCGCCAGCAGCCAAGATCAGCGGGGCAATCAGCCCCAGCATTTT
CDR3aa: CASSQDQRGNQPQHF

v_gene: TRBV30
j_gene: TRBJ2-2
abundance: NA
d_gene: NA
CDR3nt: TGTGCCTGGGGAGGCGGGACAGACACCGGGGAGCTGTTTTTT
CDR3aa: CAWGGGTDTGELFF

v_gene: TRBV19
j_gene: TRBJ1-3
abundance: NA
d_gene: TRBD1
CDR3nt: TGTGCCAGTATCGATCGGTTAAGGGGGCAAACTGGAAACACCATATATTTT
CDR3aa: CASIDRLRGQTGNTIYF

v_gene: TRBV7-2
j_gene: TRBJ1-2
abundance: NA
d_gene: NA
CDR3nt: TGTGCCAGCAGCTCCCCCCCAGGGCGGTTTGGCTACACCTTC
CDR3aa: CASSSPPGRFGYTF

v_gene: TRBV6-5
j_gene: TRBJ1-2
abundance: NA
d_gene: NA
CDR3nt: TGTGCCAGCAGTTACGCGGGGGGCTACACCTTC
CDR3aa: CASSYAGGYTF

v_gene: TRBV3-1/TRBV3-2
j_gene: TRBJ2-7
abundance: NA
d_gene: NA
CDR3nt: TGTGCCAGCAGCCAAGGCCTAGCTGTCGAGCAGTACTTC
CDR3aa: CASSQGLAVEQYF

v_gene: TRBV6-5
j_gene: TRBJ1-6
abundance: NA
d_gene: NA
CDR3nt: TGTGCCAGCAAGGGAGGTATGTCACCCCTCCACTTT
CDR3aa: CASKGGMSPLHF

v_gene: TRBV2
j_gene: TRBJ1-1
abundance: NA
d_gene: NA
CDR3nt: TGTGCCAGCAGTGTAACGGTTGAAGCTTTCTTT
CDR3aa: CASSVTVEAFF

v_gene: TRBV27
j_gene: TRBJ2-7
abundance: NA
d_gene: NA
CDR3nt: TGTGCCAGCAGTTTCCAGGGTTCCTACGAGCAGTACTTC
CDR3aa: CASSFQGSYEQYF

v_gene: TRBV5-1
j_gene: TRBJ1-2
abundance: NA
d_gene: NA
CDR3nt: TGCGCCAGCAGCTTGGGGCCAGCTTCTAACTATGGCTACACCTTC
CDR3aa: CASSLGPASNYGYTF